Following are 21 T cell receptor beta chains from one sample sequenced in a study of shared clonotypes between healthy human individuals. Sequencing used immunoSEQ multiplex PCR; TCRdb keeps in-frame clones, though not all of them. In the table there are about 2 million clones, 85% to 95% of which are singletons. Sequenced input: naive CD4+ T cells sorted from blood. Specified subset: CD45RA+ positively selected. Receptors originate from a man between 18 and 29 years old in good health.

V is TRBV6-6 and J is TRBJ1-2; tentatively, D is TRBD1 (5 bases). V shed 7 bases and J shed 5 bases, with 17 bases lying between them. The V gene's germline CDR1 is MNHNY and CDR2 SVGAGI (reference sequence). This CDR3 spans 14 amino acids. CDR3 loop: CASTPTGTQYGYTF. The DNA of the CDR3 is TGTGCCAGCACTCCAACCGGGACTCAGTATGGCTACACCTTC.

This chain uses TRBV6-1 with TRBJ1-4; D unresolved. Per the germline V gene, CDR1 is MNHNS and CDR2 is SASEGT. The CDR3 covers 13 residues. The V end was cut by 7 bases, the J end by 5 bases, with 11 bases between. Here the CDR3 reads CASIGGSNEKLFF. The CDR3 nucleotides read TGTGCCAGCATCGGTGGTTCCAATGAAAAACTGTTTTTT.

Regarding this clone: The same CDR3 can be traced to other DNA sequences in this sample. The chain is built from TRBV9 and TRBJ1-4, with a possible D match to TRBD1 (5 bases). This CDR3 comprises 15 residues. V gave up 2 bases and J gave up 5 bases, with 13 bases separating them. Germline CDR1 and CDR2: SGDLS and YYNGEE. CDR3 nucleotides: TGTGCCAGCAGCGTCCGGGGAGAGGGGAATGAAAAACTGTTTTTT. This codes for CASSVRGEGNEKLFF.

This sequence joins TRBV7-9 and TRBJ2-7; D may correspond to TRBD1 or TRBD2 (5 bases each). This CDR3 has 16 amino acids. V dropped 2 bases and J dropped 0 bases, with 14 bases sitting between them. From germline, CDR1 is SEHNR and CDR2 FQNEAQ (reference sequence). The CDR3 protein is CASSLFLWGSSYEQYF. The CDR3 DNA is TGTGCCAGCAGCTTATTTCTTTGGGGGTCCTCCTACGAGCAGTACTTC. The full variable domain, completed using reference TRBV7-9 and TRBJ2-7, is DTGVSQNPRHKITKRGQNVTFRCDPISEHNRLYWYRQTLGQGPEFLTYFQNEAQLEKSRLLSDRFSAERPKGSFSTLEIQRTEQGDSAMYLCASSLFLWGSSYEQYFGPGTRLTVT.

To note about this clone: This sample also contains other DNA sequences that code for the same CDR3. The rearrangement uses TRBV9 and TRBJ2-5; D might be TRBD1 or TRBD2, each matching 6 bases. Trimming shortened V by 0 bases and J by 1 base, and 10 bases separated the two germline ends. Germline CDR1 SGDLS, CDR2 YYNGEE. The CDR3 is 15 residues long. CDR3 sequence (DNA): TGTGCCAGCAGCGTAGCTGGGGGGCCCCAAGAGACCCAGTACTTC. Protein product: CASSVAGGPQETQYF.

V usage is TRBV5-4 and J usage is TRBJ2-7; D tentatively fits TRBD1 or TRBD2 (5 bases each). Germline V lookup: CDR1 SGHNT, CDR2 YYREEE (reference sequence). This CDR3 is 15 amino acids long. Trimming took off 0 bases at V and 6 bases at J, with 16 bases between the two ends. The CDR3 bases are TGTGCCAGCAGCTTGGTTTCGCAGGGACGGGGCGAGCAGTACTTC. Translation: CASSLVSQGRGEQYF. Based on the CDR3 plus reference TRBV5-4 and TRBJ2-7, the full variable domain is ETGVTQSPTHLIKTRGQQVTLRCSSQSGHNTVSWYQQALGQGPQFIFQYYREEENGRGNFPPRFSGLQFPNYSSELNVNALELDDSALYLCASSLVSQGRGEQYFGPGTRLTVT.

This chain joins TRBV4-3 and TRBJ2-2, with D perhaps matching TRBD1 or TRBD2 (6 bases each). Germline CDR1 reads LGHNA; CDR2 reads YSLEER. V lost 2 bases and J 3 bases, leaving 13 bases between the germline ends. The CDR3 length is 16 residues. The CDR3 DNA is TGCGCCAGCAGCCAATCCGGGGGCACCTACACCGGGGAGCTGTTTTTT. Translating it yields CASSQSGGTYTGELFF.

The chain uses TRBV10-3 and TRBJ1-4, with no clear D. The germline V gene has CDR1 ENHRY and CDR2 SYGVKD. The CDR3 consists of 13 residues. V was pared by 8 bases and J by 0 bases, with 7 bases between. Here the CDR3 reads CAIAGATNEKLFF. In DNA, the CDR3 is TGTGCCATCGCGGGAGCAACTAATGAAAAACTGTTTTTT.

The rearrangement uses TRBV19 and TRBJ2-6, with no clear D. CDR1 and CDR2 (germline): LNHDA, SQIVND (reference sequence). The CDR3 length is 12 residues. V was clipped by 8 bases and J by 1 base, with 3 bases between them. CDR3 amino acids: CASGSGANVLTF. CDR3 nucleotide sequence: TGTGCCAGTGGATCTGGGGCCAACGTCCTGACTTTC.

The chain has TRBV27 and TRBJ2-7; TRBD1 matches at 7 bases. In germline, CDR1 is MNHEY, CDR2 SMNVEV (reference sequence). V trimming: 8 bases; J trimming: 3 bases; junction bases outside the gene matches: 10. The CDR3 contains 14 residues. Written as DNA, the CDR3 is TGTGCCAGCCGAGACCGGGACAGACTCTACGAGCAGTACTTC. It yields the protein CASRDRDRLYEQYF.

Notes on this clone: Other DNA sequences of this sample code for an identical CDR3. This chain links TRBV10-3 with TRBJ2-1; the D is unclear. Germline V lookup: CDR1 ENHRY, CDR2 SYGVKD. This CDR3 contains 12 residues. The germline V and J ends were trimmed by 0 bases and 8 bases, with 5 bases remaining between them. Here the CDR3 DNA reads TGTGCCATCAGTGAGTCCCGGGATGAGCAGTTCTTC. This translates into CAISESRDEQFF.

The chain employs TRBV9 and TRBJ2-3; D ambiguous. The CDR3 has 11 amino acids. Per germline, CDR1 SGDLS and CDR2 YYNGEE. Trimming stripped 7 bases from V and 9 bases from J, with 12 bases between. The CDR3 DNA follows: TGTGCCAGCCGAAACACTGGAACGCAGTATTTT. This codes for CASRNTGTQYF.

The chain couples TRBV19 to TRBJ1-1; 10 nucleotides align to TRBD1. The V gene end was trimmed by 7 bases and the J gene end by 6 bases; junction bases not matched to a gene: 11. The V gene's germline CDR1 is LNHDA and CDR2 SQIVND (reference sequence). The CDR3 sequence is 15 residues long. CDR3 DNA: TGTGCCAGTAAAGGGAAGACAGGGGGCATCTCTGAAGCTTTCTTT. It yields the protein CASKGKTGGISEAFF.

This chain uses TRBV5-6 with TRBJ2-1; no clear D. CDR3 length equals 15 residues. CDR1 SGHDT and CDR2 YYEEEE come from the germline V gene. The V gene lost 2 bases and the J gene lost 0 bases, with 9 bases spanning the gap. The CDR3 protein is CASSFGDLSYNEQFF. CDR3 coding DNA: TGTGCCAGCAGCTTTGGAGACCTCTCCTACAATGAGCAGTTCTTC.

V gene TRBV18 combines with J gene TRBJ2-1; D tentatively fits TRBD1 or TRBD2 (6 bases each). The CDR3 runs 16 residues. V was shortened by 3 bases and J by 6 bases, with 18 bases between the two germline ends. Germline V lookup: CDR1 KGHSH, CDR2 LQKENI. The CDR3: CASSPLSSSGANEQFF. Here the CDR3 DNA reads TGTGCCAGCTCACCCCTGTCAAGCTCGGGGGCCAATGAGCAGTTCTTC.

Turning to this clone: Other DNA sequences in this specimen translate into the identical CDR3. V gene TRBV18 combines with J gene TRBJ2-2; 10 bases are shared with TRBD1. Germline assignment: CDR1 KGHSH and CDR2 LQKENI. V was clipped by 1 base and J by 5 bases; unmatched bases: 1. The CDR3 consists of 15 residues. In nucleotides, the CDR3 is TGTGCCAGCTCACCACGGACAGGGGGAACCGGGGAGCTGTTTTTT. Translating gives CASSPRTGGTGELFF.

V usage is TRBV30 and J usage is TRBJ2-7; D remains ambiguous. The CDR3 is 14 residues long. CDR1 and CDR2 from the germline V gene are GTSNPN and SVGIG (reference sequence). V lost 0 bases, J lost 6 bases, and 15 bases lay in between. This CDR3 reads CAWSVQASLREQYF. The CDR3, as DNA: TGTGCCTGGAGTGTACAAGCGTCACTTCGCGAGCAGTACTTC.

The rearrangement joins TRBV29-1 to TRBJ2-7, with TRBD2 matching over 8 bases. J was trimmed by 4 bases and V by 6 bases; bases with no gene match: 5. Looked up from germline, CDR1 is SQVTM and CDR2 is ANQGSEA. The CDR3 length is 12 residues. CDR3 DNA sequence: TGCAGCGTAGGGACTAGTCCATACGAGCAGTACTTC. Translated, it gives CSVGTSPYEQYF.

The chain recombines TRBV4-3 with TRBJ2-1; D unresolved. This CDR3 is 15 amino acids long. V lost 4 bases and J 2 bases, leaving 12 bases between the germline ends. In germline, CDR1 is LGHNA, CDR2 YSLEER. CDR3 protein: CASSPYSYTYNEQFF. The CDR3 DNA reads as TGCGCCAGCAGCCCCTACAGTTACACCTACAATGAGCAGTTCTTC.

The rearrangement links TRBV7-2 to TRBJ2-5; 14 bases are a match to TRBD2. Germline V lookup: CDR1 SGHTA, CDR2 FQGNSA. The V gene end was trimmed by 4 bases and the J gene end by 3 bases; junction bases not matched to a gene: 1. The CDR3 has 15 residues. CDR3: CASSSTSGREETQYF. DNA of the CDR3: TGTGCCAGCAGCTCGACTAGCGGGAGGGAAGAGACCCAGTACTTC. The variable domain in full, completed from reference TRBV7-2 and TRBJ2-5, reads GAGVSQSPSNKVTEKGKDVELRCDPISGHTALYWYRQSLGQGLEFLIYFQGNSAPDKSGLPSDRFSAERTGGSVSTLTIQRTQQEDSAVYLCASSSTSGREETQYFGPGTRLLVL.

The J gene is TRBJ2-7, the V gene TRBV6-1, with 12 bases aligning to TRBD1. V gave up 1 base and J gave up 2 bases; unmatched junction bases: 6. The V gene's germline CDR1 is MNHNS and CDR2 SASEGT. The CDR3 runs to 17 residues. CDR3: CASSEGGTGGLAYEQYF. The CDR3 DNA reads TGTGCCAGCAGTGAAGGGGGGACAGGGGGCCTCGCCTACGAGCAGTACTTC.